These 27 T cell receptor beta chains came from one sample sequenced in a study of early T cells in non-severe SARS-CoV-2 infection. Via MiXCR, TCRdb re-called the 5' RACE reads, giving one row per CDR3 protein. The sample carries 100,000 to 150,000 distinct CDR3 sequences, 15% recorded once. The sequencing sample was made of whole blood. The receptors here all came from an adult who was a healthcare worker with PCR-confirmed SARS-CoV-2 infection or an uninfected control (not recorded which).

V usage is TRBV9 and J usage is TRBJ2-7, with TRBD1 identical over 9 bases. The CDR3 totals 15 residues. With 3 bases clipped from V and 3 bases from J, the junction kept 7 bases outside the gene matches. Per the germline V gene, CDR1 is SGDLS and CDR2 is YYNGEE. DNA for the CDR3: TGTGCCAGCAGCGGTGGGACAGGGTCTCTCTACGAGCAGTACTTC. It specifies CASSGGTGSLYEQYF.

This clonotype was seen a handful of times. The chain uses TRBV5-1 and TRBJ1-3; no clear D gene. This CDR3 is built from 13 residues. V dropped 4 bases and J dropped 3 bases, with 8 bases sitting between them. The germline CDR1 and CDR2 sequences are SGHRS and YFSETQ. CDR3 bases: TGCGCCAGCAGCCCGGACGTTGGAAACACCATATATTTT. It translates to CASSPDVGNTIYF.

This clonotype showed up just a few times. The chain joins TRBV5-5 to TRBJ2-5, with 13 bases lining up with TRBD2. The ends lost 4 bases at V and 8 bases at J; junction bases unmatched: 8. The CDR3 is made up of 15 amino acids. From germline, CDR1 is SGHKS and CDR2 YYEKEE (reference sequence). CDR3 amino acids: CASSLRGTSGVTQYF. The CDR3 DNA is TGTGCCAGCAGCCTTCGAGGGACTAGCGGGGTTACCCAGTACTTC.

The table lists this clonotype with a count of one. The rearrangement joins TRBV4-1 to TRBJ1-1; perhaps TRBD1 as D (5 bases). V was pared by 0 bases and J by 8 bases, with 28 bases between. Germline CDR1 MGHRA, CDR2 YSYEKL. The CDR3 runs to 19 residues. CDR3 bases: TGCGCCAGCAGCCAAGATCGAATCAGGGCTGGGCAGGAGAGGATAGAAGCTTTCTTT. This translates into CASSQDRIRAGQERIEAFF.

The chain joins TRBV12-3 or TRBV12-4 to TRBJ1-3; D gene unclear. With 6 bases removed from V and 5 bases from J, the gap between germline ends came to 14 bases. The CDR3 runs 14 residues. This CDR3 reads CASSPGSYRNTIYF. CDR3 in DNA: TGTGCCAGCAGCCCTGGGAGTTATCGAAACACCATATATTTT.

This clonotype has ten or more counts. The chain combines TRBV11-2 with TRBJ2-1, with 13 bases matching TRBD2. Germline V CDR1 and CDR2: SGHAT, FQNNGV. The CDR3 runs 15 residues. J gave up 7 bases and V 5 bases, and 5 bases lay outside the gene matches. The CDR3 protein is CASSSGTSGVNEQFF. In nucleotides, the CDR3 is TGTGCCAGCAGCAGCGGGACTAGCGGGGTGAATGAGCAGTTCTTC.

The rearrangement links TRBV2 to TRBJ2-5, with D possibly matching TRBD1 (5 bases). Per germline, CDR1 SNHLY and CDR2 FYNNEI. Trimming left V 6 bases short and J 5 bases short, with 13 bases between. The CDR3 length is 13 residues. The CDR3 sequence is CASSPRVFETQYF. Here the CDR3 DNA reads TGTGCCAGCAGCCCCAGGGTGTTTGAGACCCAGTACTTC.

The chain uses TRBV12-3 or TRBV12-4 and TRBJ2-3, with D possibly being TRBD1 (5 bases). The germline V and J ends were trimmed by 4 bases and 4 bases, with 12 bases remaining between them. The CDR3 runs 14 residues. DNA of the CDR3: TGTGCCAGCAGTTCCCTAGACAGCGCAGATACGCAGTATTTT. This translates into CASSSLDSADTQYF.

This clonotype has just a few counts. This chain connects TRBV12-3 or TRBV12-4 to TRBJ1-1, with D perhaps TRBD1 (5 bases). The CDR3 loop spans 15 amino acids. V lost 7 bases to trimming and J lost 1 base, with 16 bases between them. CDR3: CASKQPGRENTEAFF. Written as DNA, the CDR3 is TGTGCCAGCAAGCAACCGGGACGGGAGAACACTGAAGCTTTCTTT.

This clonotype was seen only a few times. This chain joins TRBV2 and TRBJ1-6; D is undetermined. Trimming left V 8 bases short and J 10 bases short, with 12 bases between. The CDR3 runs 12 residues. Germline V gene sequence: CDR1 SNHLY, CDR2 FYNNEI. The CDR3 loop reads CASGFQGSPLHF. The CDR3 coding sequence is TGTGCCAGCGGATTTCAAGGATCACCCCTCCACTTT.

Points on this clonotype: A much larger clone lies a single base off, so this may be a read error. V gene TRBV13 combines with J gene TRBJ2-7; 7 bases map to TRBD2. Trimming took 2 bases from V and 2 from J; bases not matched to a gene: 0. The CDR3 has 13 residues. Germline values: CDR1 PRHDT, CDR2 FYEKMQ (reference sequence). CDR3 DNA: TGTGCCAGCAGCTTACGGGGGGCCTACGAGCAGTACTTC. Protein product: CASSLRGAYEQYF.

The chain has TRBV20-1 and TRBJ2-3; D is possibly TRBD2 (7 bases). V dropped 6 bases and J dropped 0 bases, with 16 bases sitting between them. The CDR3 contains 15 residues. Per the germline V gene, CDR1 is DFQATT and CDR2 is SNEGSKA (reference sequence). Here the CDR3 reads CSAPKGGASTDTQYF. The DNA for the CDR3 is TGCAGTGCCCCGAAGGGGGGGGCTAGCACAGATACGCAGTATTTT.

This clonotype was picked up many times. V is TRBV12-3 or TRBV12-4 and J is TRBJ2-1; 9 bases align to TRBD1. The CDR3 runs 13 residues. V trimming: 5 bases; J trimming: 9 bases; junction bases outside the gene matches: 5. The CDR3 DNA is TGTGCCAGCAGTCTGGGACAGGGAAGTGAGCAGTTCTTC. Amino acid sequence: CASSLGQGSEQFF.

In its sample, this clonotype was seen many times. The chain has TRBV28 and TRBJ2-5; D not certain. V gave up 7 bases and J gave up 5 bases, with 11 bases separating them. Germline V CDR1 and CDR2: MDHEN, SYDVKM. The CDR3 is 12 amino acids. The CDR3 region is CASNQVAETQYF. DNA of the CDR3: TGTGCCAGCAACCAAGTCGCGGAGACCCAGTACTTC.

The V and J genes are TRBV12-3 or TRBV12-4 and TRBJ2-1; D could derive from TRBD1 or TRBD2 (7 bases each). Between the trimmed V and J ends, which lost 7 bases and 4 bases, there was a span of 11 bases. This CDR3 contains 13 residues. The CDR3 sequence: CASTGGGYNEQFF. CDR3 in DNA: TGTGCCAGCACAGGGGGGGGGTACAATGAGCAGTTCTTC.

This clonotype has a handful of counts. The CDR3 bases are TGTGCCAGCAGTGAAGCGGGGACCCAGGGGTATTTT. It codes for CASSEAGTQGYF. The V call is TRBV6-1, the J call TRBJ1-3; D perhaps matches TRBD1 (6 bases). Trimming took 0 bases from V and 16 from J, leaving 13 bases between them. This CDR3 has 12 amino acids. Germline values: CDR1 MNHNS, CDR2 SASEGT.

The gene calls are TRBV20-1 and TRBJ2-5; TRBD1 might be the D (6 bases). This CDR3 spans 14 amino acids. V was shortened by 5 bases and J by 5 bases, with 18 bases between the two germline ends. Per germline, CDR1 DFQATT and CDR2 SNEGSKA (reference sequence). CDR3 in DNA: TGCAGTGCTCTCCGACAGGCCTTAGGGGAGACCCAGTACTTC. Translated, it gives CSALRQALGETQYF.

The sample holds a few counts of this clonotype. The chain uses TRBV20-1 and TRBJ2-7, with 7 bases matching TRBD1. The germline gives CDR1 DFQATT, CDR2 SNEGSKA (reference sequence). The ends lost 0 bases at V and 3 bases at J; junction bases unmatched: 14. The CDR3 has 17 amino acids. The CDR3 DNA follows: TGCAGTGCTAGAGATAATTTCATCAAGGGACAGAGCTACGAGCAGTACTTC. Residues: CSARDNFIKGQSYEQYF.

The chain has TRBV7-8 and TRBJ2-7; 7 nucleotides align to TRBD2. The germline CDR1 and CDR2 sequences are SGHVS and FQNEAQ. This CDR3 is built from 15 residues. The junction had 8 bases not matched to a gene; V was cut back by 5 bases and J by 1 base. The CDR3 coding sequence is TGTGCCAGCAGCCGTGGGGGGAGGGCGTCCTACGAGCAGTACTTC. Protein: CASSRGGRASYEQYF.

This rearrangement joins TRBV5-6 to TRBJ1-1; 7 bases align to TRBD1. The CDR3 covers 14 residues. Per the germline V gene, CDR1 is SGHDT and CDR2 is YYEEEE. The V and J ends lost 3 bases and 1 base, in that order; junction bases with no gene match: 3. CDR3 protein: CASSWRTGNTEAFF. The CDR3 coding sequence is TGTGCCAGCAGCTGGAGGACAGGGAACACTGAAGCTTTCTTT.

This clonotype was seen ten or more times. The CDR3: CASSQDRRNTEAFF. The CDR3 nucleotides read TGCGCCAGCAGCCAAGATCGCCGGAACACTGAAGCTTTCTTT. This chain links TRBV4-1 with TRBJ1-1; D is uncertain. The CDR3 totals 14 residues. Trimming took off 0 bases at V and 1 base at J, with 6 bases between the two ends. Germline-derived CDR1 and CDR2 are MGHRA and YSYEKL.

The chain recombines TRBV20-1 with TRBJ1-5; D is possibly TRBD1 (5 bases). This CDR3 comprises 13 residues. V lost 1 base to trimming and J lost 7 bases, with 11 bases between them. From germline, CDR1 is DFQATT and CDR2 SNEGSKA (reference sequence). Written as DNA, the CDR3 is TGCAGTGCTAGAGTGCAGGGACGGCAGCCCCAGCATTTT. Its protein product is CSARVQGRQPQHF.

For the CDR3, the DNA is TGTGCCAGCAGCACTAGCGGGAGGGGAGAGACCCAGTACTTC. As protein: CASSTSGRGETQYF. The J gene is TRBJ2-5, the V gene TRBV12-3 or TRBV12-4, with 13 bases fitting TRBD2. The CDR3 runs to 14 residues. The junction had 2 bases not matched to a gene; V was cut back by 6 bases and J by 4 bases.

This sequence joins TRBV7-9 and TRBJ2-7; 7 bases match TRBD2. CDR3 length: 14 amino acids. J gave up 4 bases and V 5 bases, and 8 bases lay outside the gene matches. Germline V gene data show CDR1 as SEHNR and CDR2 as FQNEAQ (reference sequence). The CDR3 spells CASSPWREGYEQYF. The CDR3, as DNA: TGTGCCAGCAGCCCCTGGAGGGAGGGGTACGAGCAGTACTTC.

This chain links TRBV7-3 with TRBJ1-1; 9 nucleotides line up with TRBD1. This CDR3 is built from 14 residues. With V trimmed by 4 bases and J by 1 base, 1 base remained unmatched. The germline V gene has CDR1 SGHTA and CDR2 FQGTGA. The CDR3 sequence: CASSSQGANTEAFF. The CDR3 DNA reads TGTGCCAGCAGCTCACAGGGGGCGAACACTGAAGCTTTCTTT. The full variable domain, with the rest looked up from reference TRBV7-3 and TRBJ1-1, is GAGVSQTPSNKVTEKGKYVELRCDPISGHTALYWYRQSLGQGPEFLIYFQGTGAADDSGLPNDRFFAVRPEGSVSTLKIQRTERGDSAVYLCASSSQGANTEAFFGQGTRLTVV.

This clonotype has only a few counts. The J gene is TRBJ1-1, the V gene TRBV15; D remains unclear. This CDR3 has 16 residues. Trimming took 1 base from V and 3 from J, leaving 15 bases between them. The V gene's germline CDR1 is LNHNV and CDR2 YYDKDF (reference sequence). CDR3 DNA: TGTGCCACCAGCAGAGTCAGGCTCTCGGGCGACACTGAAGCTTTCTTT. Translating gives CATSRVRLSGDTEAFF.

This clonotype was seen only a few times. Possible read error: a much larger clone is one base away. CDR3 bases: TGTGCCAGCAGTTACGGCACAGATACGCAGTATTTT. This sequence encodes CASSYGTDTQYF. The chain employs TRBV27 and TRBJ2-3; D is ambiguous. V was pared by 4 bases and J by 1 base, with 3 bases between. CDR3 length: 12 residues. Germline V CDR1 and CDR2: MNHEY, SMNVEV (reference sequence).